This passage covers 23 T cell receptor beta chains from one sample sequenced in a study of blood T cell repertoires in COVID-19. TCRdb's copy holds only in-frame clones and misses some; the assay was immunoSEQ multiplex PCR. The table records 45,000 to 50,000 clones, about 86% of them present only once. The sample taken for sequencing was peripheral blood. The source is a human donor in a cohort sampled during active COVID-19.

As concerns this clone: One end of the junction is discordant with germline, which a read error may explain. Written as DNA, the CDR3 is TGTGCCAGCTCAAAAAGGAAACTAGCGGGGGGCTACTCCTACCATGAGCAGTTCTTC. This encodes CASSKRKLAGGYSYHEQFF. This rearrangement joins TRBV18 to TRBJ2-1; 12 nucleotides agree with TRBD2. The CDR3 spans 19 residues. Germline V gene data show CDR1 as KGHSH and CDR2 as LQKENI.

This clone was detected only a few times. V is TRBV3-1 (or the pseudogene TRBV3-2) and J is TRBJ2-2; the match to TRBD1 covers 7 bases. V lost 4 bases and J lost 0; bases outside the gene matches: 2. This CDR3 contains 15 residues. Germline V gives CDR1 LGHDT, CDR2 YNNKEL (reference sequence). This CDR3 is CASSPGGSNTGELFF. The CDR3 DNA reads TGTGCCAGCAGCCCAGGGGGTTCGAACACCGGGGAGCTGTTTTTT.

J is TRBJ1-5 and V is TRBV21-1; the table's D call, TRBD1, has no DNA check behind it. TRBV21-1 has pseudogene status. The CDR3 contains 18 residues. DNA of the CDR3: TGTGCCAGCAGCACTCCATGGGGGGACAGGGGTTTGAATCAGCCCCAGCATTTT. This encodes CASSTPWGDRGLNQPQHF.

The chain is built from TRBV6-5 and TRBJ1-5; possible D gene TRBD1, 5 bases. The CDR3 extends over 14 amino acids. V lost 8 bases to trimming and J lost 2 bases, with 13 bases between them. The germline gives CDR1 MNHEY, CDR2 SVGAGI. The CDR3 here is CASGGGAGNQPQHF. CDR3 in DNA: TGTGCCAGCGGGGGAGGGGCGGGCAATCAGCCCCAGCATTTT.

CDR3 region: CASSRTGHGYTF. The CDR3 region has the DNA TGTGCCAGCTCTAGGACAGGGCATGGCTACACCTTC. The genes are TRBV18 and TRBJ1-2; 8 bases are shared with TRBD1. Trimming at V came to 6 bases and at J to 6 bases, leaving 3 bases not matched to a gene. The CDR3 covers 12 residues. CDR1 KGHSH and CDR2 LQKENI come from the germline V gene.

V and J are TRBV25-1 and TRBJ1-4; no clear D. V lost 6 bases, J lost 5 bases, and 13 bases lay in between. This CDR3 has 14 residues. Germline V CDR1 and CDR2: MGHDK, SYGVNS. CDR3: CASSPGGWNEKLFF. CDR3 nucleotides: TGTGCCAGCAGCCCAGGAGGGTGGAATGAAAAACTGTTTTTT.

V gene TRBV9 combines with J gene TRBJ2-3, with D maybe TRBD2 (5 bases). CDR1 is SGDLS and CDR2 is YYNGEE in the germline V gene. The length of the CDR3 is 14 residues. With 3 bases removed from V and 5 bases from J, the gap between germline ends came to 13 bases. The CDR3 coding sequence is TGTGCCAGCAGCGAACTAGAGGTGGGAGATACGCAGTATTTT. Its protein product is CASSELEVGDTQYF.

The CDR3: CASSDPLQGRGTEAFF. CDR3 DNA sequence: TGTGCCAGCAGTGACCCCTTGCAGGGGAGGGGCACTGAAGCTTTCTTT. The chain has TRBV6-4 and TRBJ1-1, with D perhaps TRBD1 (6 bases). V was pared by 2 bases and J by 4 bases, with 17 bases between. This CDR3 contains 16 residues. Germline V gives CDR1 MRHNA, CDR2 SNTAGT.

This clone has only a few counts. V is TRBV6-5 and J is TRBJ2-7, with TRBD1 matching 7 bases. CDR1 MNHEY and CDR2 SVGAGI come from the germline V gene. V trimming: 4 bases; J trimming: 4 bases; junction bases outside the gene matches: 10. The length of the CDR3 is 15 residues. The CDR3 sequence is CASSSAAGGSYEQYF. In nucleotides, the CDR3 is TGTGCCAGCAGTTCCGCGGCAGGGGGTAGTTACGAGCAGTACTTC.

This chain connects TRBV6-5 to TRBJ2-1, with TRBD1 matching over 9 bases. CDR1 is MNHEY, CDR2 SVGAGI, per germline. The trim removed 11 bases at V and 3 bases at J, leaving 8 bases unmatched. The CDR3 is 14 residues long. CDR3 sequence (DNA): TGTGCCGCATCCCGGGACAGGGACTACAATGAGCAGTTCTTC. It codes for CAASRDRDYNEQFF.

The chain couples TRBV5-1 to TRBJ2-4; the D gene is possibly TRBD1 (6 bases). CDR1 is SGHRS and CDR2 is YFSETQ in the germline V gene. With 0 bases removed from V and 8 bases from J, the gap between germline ends came to 9 bases. The CDR3 is made up of 13 amino acids. The DNA of the CDR3 is TGCGCCAGCAGCTTGGTGGGGGCAGACATTCAGTACTTC. Translating it yields CASSLVGADIQYF.

The gene calls are TRBV6-1 and TRBJ1-5, with a weak D call TRBD1 (5 bases). The CDR3 consists of 15 residues. V lost 1 base and J lost 6, with 13 bases in between. The V gene's germline CDR1 is MNHNS and CDR2 SASEGT. Here the CDR3 reads CASSEVRGGFQPQHF. The CDR3 DNA reads as TGTGCCAGCAGTGAAGTCCGGGGGGGGTTTCAGCCCCAGCATTTT.

This chain uses TRBV19 with TRBJ2-2; D perhaps matches TRBD2 (6 bases). The CDR3 is 17 amino acids. The ends were cut back, 5 bases at V and 1 base at J, with 17 bases in the middle. Germline CDR1 is LNHDA and CDR2 is SQIVND (reference sequence). Written as DNA, the CDR3 is TGTGCCAGTAGTGAAAACCGACTAGGGAAGAACACCGGGGAGCTGTTTTTT. It specifies CASSENRLGKNTGELFF.

The chain has TRBV13 and TRBJ1-2; possibly TRBD1 for D (5 bases). V lost 5 bases, J lost 0 bases, and 13 bases lay in between. This CDR3 is built from 15 residues. The germline V gene encodes CDR1 PRHDT and CDR2 FYEKMQ (reference sequence). The chain's CDR3 is CASSPAGPPNYGYTF. The CDR3 DNA follows: TGTGCCAGCAGCCCCGCGGGGCCTCCTAACTATGGCTACACCTTC.

The V and J genes are TRBV29-1 and TRBJ2-5; 14 bases agree with TRBD2. Trimming removed 1 base from V and 5 bases from J; junction bases left unmatched: 6. CDR1 and CDR2 (germline): SQVTM, ANQGSEA. The CDR3 contains 16 residues. DNA for the CDR3: TGCAGCGTTGAAGGACTAGCGGGGGGGCTTGGGGAGACCCAGTACTTC. It encodes CSVEGLAGGLGETQYF.

This clone was seen a single time. The chain couples TRBV9 to TRBJ1-3; the D is unclear. Deletions cut 4 bases from V and 4 bases from J, with 6 bases between. CDR3 length: 12 residues. The germline V gene has CDR1 SGDLS and CDR2 YYNGEE. This CDR3 reads CASSLPGNTIYF. The CDR3 nucleotides are TGTGCCAGCAGCCTTCCCGGAAACACCATATATTTT. Full variable domain (outside the CDR3, taken from reference TRBV9 and TRBJ1-3): DSGVTQTPKHLITATGQRVTLRCSPRSGDLSVYWYQQSLDQGLQFLIQYYNGEERAKGNILERFSAQQFPDLHSELNLSSLELGDSALYFCASSLPGNTIYFGEGSWLTVV.

This chain connects TRBV11-2 to TRBJ2-1; TRBD2 aligns across 8 bases. CDR3 size: 14 residues. The junction had 9 bases not matched to a gene; V was cut back by 5 bases and J by 9 bases. Germline CDR1 is SGHAT and CDR2 is FQNNGV. This chain's CDR3 is CASSVAGGAAEQFF. In nucleotides, the CDR3 is TGTGCCAGCAGCGTCGCCGGGGGGGCCGCTGAGCAGTTCTTC.

The J gene is TRBJ2-2, the V gene TRBV6-5; TRBD2 matches 11 bases. This CDR3 spans 15 amino acids. CDR1 is MNHEY, CDR2 SVGAGI, per germline. Trimming removed 7 bases from V and 4 bases from J; junction bases left unmatched: 5. CDR3 sequence: CASMLAGGGTGELFF. CDR3 nucleotide sequence: TGTGCCAGCATGCTAGCGGGGGGCGGCACCGGGGAGCTGTTTTTT.

In this sample, this clone turned up once. The chain has TRBV14 and TRBJ1-2, with no clear D. Per the germline V gene, CDR1 is SGHDN and CDR2 is FVKESK. V gave up 2 bases and J gave up 3 bases, with 16 bases separating them. This CDR3 has 16 residues. CDR3 loop: CASSQYDTFPDYGYTF. The CDR3 coding sequence is TGTGCCAGCAGCCAATATGACACTTTCCCCGACTATGGCTACACCTTC.

The chain carries TRBV11-2 and TRBJ2-3; a weak D match, TRBD2 (7 bases). The ends were cut back, 1 base at V and 6 bases at J, with 11 bases in the middle. Germline CDR1 SGHAT, CDR2 FQNNGV. The CDR3 is made up of 14 amino acids. CDR3 sequence (DNA): TGTGCCAGCAGCTTAGGGGGGGGCCGGGATACGCAGTATTTT. Translating it yields CASSLGGGRDTQYF.

The chain joins TRBV2 to TRBJ1-3; 7 positions match TRBD1. V dropped 7 bases and J dropped 2; count of bases not matched to a gene: 5. The CDR3 contains 14 residues. Germline loops: CDR1 SNHLY, CDR2 FYNNEI. In DNA, the CDR3 is TGTGCCAGCAACCGGGACAGTGCTGGAAACACCATATATTTT. It is translated as CASNRDSAGNTIYF.

This chain connects TRBV5-1 to TRBJ2-3; 9 positions match TRBD2. With V trimmed by 4 bases and J by 0 bases, 3 bases remained unmatched. The CDR3 consists of 15 residues. CDR1 and CDR2 (germline): SGHRS, YFSETQ. This CDR3 is CASSVTSGSTDTQYF. In nucleotides, the CDR3 is TGCGCCAGCAGCGTTACTAGCGGGAGCACAGATACGCAGTATTTT.

The V gene is TRBV9, the J gene TRBJ1-3; D unresolved. The CDR3 is made up of 17 amino acids. Germline CDR1 and CDR2: SGDLS and YYNGEE. The V and J ends lost 0 bases and 1 base respectively, with 14 bases between them. The CDR3 DNA is TGTGCCAGCAGCGTAGTGGGCAGTGTAACATCTGGAAACACCATATATTTT. This gives the protein CASSVVGSVTSGNTIYF.